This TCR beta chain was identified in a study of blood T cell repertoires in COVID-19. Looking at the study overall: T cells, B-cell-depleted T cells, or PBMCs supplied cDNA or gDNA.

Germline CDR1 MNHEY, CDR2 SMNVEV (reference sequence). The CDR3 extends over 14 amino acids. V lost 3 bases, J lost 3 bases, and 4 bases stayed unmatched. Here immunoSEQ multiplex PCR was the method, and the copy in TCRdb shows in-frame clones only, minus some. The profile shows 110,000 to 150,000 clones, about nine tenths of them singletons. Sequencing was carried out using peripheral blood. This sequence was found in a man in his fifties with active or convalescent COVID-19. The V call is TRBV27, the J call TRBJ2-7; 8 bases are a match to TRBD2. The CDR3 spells CASSFMAGGYEQYF. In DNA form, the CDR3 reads TGTGCCAGCAGTTTTATGGCGGGAGGCTACGAGCAGTACTTC.